This TCR beta chain was recorded in a study of CD8 T cell repertoires and HIV-1 epitope variants. This clone was counted between two and nine times. Its antigen is not known. Germline assignment: CDR1 SEHNR and CDR2 FQNEAQ (reference sequence). This CDR3 region has 15 residues. The V end lost 8 bases, the J end lost 4 bases, and 18 bases lay between the germline ends. Assay: immunoSEQ multiplex PCR; the TCRdb copy retains only in-frame clones and omits some. The sample includes 5,000 to 6,500 clones, around two thirds of them seen just once. Sample: cultured CD8+ T cells derived from PBMCs. This receptor was taken from a male donor with HIV. The chain is built from TRBV7-9 and TRBJ2-1; perhaps TRBD2 as D (6 bases). The CDR3 region is CASLPTGLQYNEQFF. The CDR3 coding sequence is TGTGCCAGCTTGCCAACGGGACTCCAATACAATGAGCAGTTCTTC.